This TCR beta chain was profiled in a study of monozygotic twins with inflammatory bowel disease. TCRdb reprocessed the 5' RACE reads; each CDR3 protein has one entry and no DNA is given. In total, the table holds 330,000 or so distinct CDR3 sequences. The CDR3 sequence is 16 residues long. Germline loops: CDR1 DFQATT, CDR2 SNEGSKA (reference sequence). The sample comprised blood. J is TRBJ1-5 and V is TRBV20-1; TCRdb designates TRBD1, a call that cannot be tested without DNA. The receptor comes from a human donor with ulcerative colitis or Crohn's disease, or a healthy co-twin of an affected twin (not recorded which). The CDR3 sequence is CSARGGQGVQNQPQHF.